The source of this TCR beta chain is a study of identifying expanded T cells in peripheral blood. Germline assignment: CDR1 SNHLY and CDR2 FYNNEI. J was trimmed by 0 bases and V by 6 bases; bases with no gene match: 12. The CDR3 spans 18 residues. Repertoires were generated with immunoSEQ multiplex PCR, while TCRdb's copy carries only in-frame clones and drops some. Of some 120,000 clones detected, about 80% appear once; the ten largest clones hold 2.5% to 3.5%. What was sequenced was blood. The sequence was collected from a person aged 18-70 years in good health. The chain carries TRBV2 and TRBJ2-7; 12 nucleotides align to TRBD2. This CDR3 is CASRVLAGGRPSSYEQYF. The CDR3 nucleotides are TGTGCCAGCAGGGTACTAGCGGGGGGCCGACCTAGCTCCTACGAGCAGTACTTC.